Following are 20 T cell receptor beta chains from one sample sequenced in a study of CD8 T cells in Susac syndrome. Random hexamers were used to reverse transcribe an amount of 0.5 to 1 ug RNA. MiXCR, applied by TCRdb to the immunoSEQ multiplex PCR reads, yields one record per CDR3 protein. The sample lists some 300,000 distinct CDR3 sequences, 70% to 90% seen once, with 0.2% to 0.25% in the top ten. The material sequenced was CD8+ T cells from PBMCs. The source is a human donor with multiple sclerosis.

The CDR3 region has the DNA TGCAGCGTTTTCCTTACCGAAAAACTGTTTTTT. As protein: CSVFLTEKLFF. The genes are TRBV29-1 and TRBJ1-4; no reliable D call. CDR1 is SQVTM and CDR2 is ANQGSEA in the germline V gene. With 5 bases removed from V and 8 bases from J, the gap between germline ends came to 9 bases. This CDR3 has 11 residues.

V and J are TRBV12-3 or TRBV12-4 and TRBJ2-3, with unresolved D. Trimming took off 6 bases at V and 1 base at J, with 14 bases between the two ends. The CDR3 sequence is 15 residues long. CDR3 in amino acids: CASSRIAVGTDTQYF. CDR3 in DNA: TGTGCCAGCAGCAGGATAGCTGTCGGCACAGATACGCAGTATTTT.

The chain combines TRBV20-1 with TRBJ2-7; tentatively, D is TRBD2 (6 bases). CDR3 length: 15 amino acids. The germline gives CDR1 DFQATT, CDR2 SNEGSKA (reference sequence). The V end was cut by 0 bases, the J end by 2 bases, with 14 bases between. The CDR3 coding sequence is TGCAGTGCTAGAGACCTCCCGGGAGCAGCCTACGAGCAGTACTTC. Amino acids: CSARDLPGAAYEQYF.

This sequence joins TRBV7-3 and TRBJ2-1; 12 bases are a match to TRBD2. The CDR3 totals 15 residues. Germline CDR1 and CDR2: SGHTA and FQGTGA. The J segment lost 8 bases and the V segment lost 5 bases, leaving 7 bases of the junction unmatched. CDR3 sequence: CASSHTSGRSDEQFF. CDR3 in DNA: TGTGCCAGCAGCCATACTAGCGGGAGGTCGGATGAGCAGTTCTTC.

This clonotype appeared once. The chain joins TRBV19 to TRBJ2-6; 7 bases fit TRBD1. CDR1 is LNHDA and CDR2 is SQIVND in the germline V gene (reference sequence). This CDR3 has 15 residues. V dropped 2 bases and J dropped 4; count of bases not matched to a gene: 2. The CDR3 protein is CASSIRGPGANVLTF. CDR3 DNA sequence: TGTGCCAGTAGTATAAGGGGGCCCGGGGCCAACGTCCTGACTTTC.

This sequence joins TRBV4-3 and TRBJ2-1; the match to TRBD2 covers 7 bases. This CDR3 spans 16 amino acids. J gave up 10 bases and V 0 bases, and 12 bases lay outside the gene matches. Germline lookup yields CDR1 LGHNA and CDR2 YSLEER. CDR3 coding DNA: TGCGCCAGCAGCCAAGATATTAGCGGGTTCATAGGCGAGCAGTTCTTC. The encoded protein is CASSQDISGFIGEQFF.

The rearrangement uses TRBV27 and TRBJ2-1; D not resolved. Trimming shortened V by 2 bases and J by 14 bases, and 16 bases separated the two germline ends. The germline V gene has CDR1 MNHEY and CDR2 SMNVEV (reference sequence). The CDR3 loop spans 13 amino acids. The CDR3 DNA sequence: TGTGCCAGCAGTTTAGGGGTTGGACCCGGCGAGTTCTTC. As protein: CASSLGVGPGEFF.

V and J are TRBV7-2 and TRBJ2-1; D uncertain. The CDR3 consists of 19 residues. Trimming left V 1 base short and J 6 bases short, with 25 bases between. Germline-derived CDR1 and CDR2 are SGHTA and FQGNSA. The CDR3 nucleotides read TGTGCCAGCAGCTTAGGTGCGGTGTGGGTATGGAGCAATGGCAATGAGCAGTTCTTC. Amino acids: CASSLGAVWVWSNGNEQFF.

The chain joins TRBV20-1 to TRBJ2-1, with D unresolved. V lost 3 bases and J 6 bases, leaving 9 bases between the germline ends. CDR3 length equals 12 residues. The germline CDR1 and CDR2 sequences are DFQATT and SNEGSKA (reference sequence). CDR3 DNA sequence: TGCAGTGCTAGCCTGACGGGCAATGAGCAGTTCTTC. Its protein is CSASLTGNEQFF.

The CDR3 bases are TGCGCCAGCAGCCAAGATCCGGTGGGCGCGAACACTGAAGCTTTCTTT. Translated: CASSQDPVGANTEAFF. This chain connects TRBV4-3 to TRBJ1-1; D ambiguous. The V gene's germline CDR1 is LGHNA and CDR2 YSLEER. The CDR3 consists of 16 residues. Trimming stripped 0 bases from V and 1 base from J, with 12 bases between.

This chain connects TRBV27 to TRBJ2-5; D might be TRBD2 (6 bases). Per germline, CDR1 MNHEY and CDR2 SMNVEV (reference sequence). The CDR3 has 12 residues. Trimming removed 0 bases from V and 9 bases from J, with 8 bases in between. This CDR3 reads CASSLSGGAQYF. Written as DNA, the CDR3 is TGTGCCAGCAGTTTATCCGGGGGAGCCCAGTACTTC.

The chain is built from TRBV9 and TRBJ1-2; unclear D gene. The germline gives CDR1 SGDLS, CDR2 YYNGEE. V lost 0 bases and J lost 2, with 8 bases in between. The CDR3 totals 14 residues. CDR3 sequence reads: CASSVGPRNYGYTF. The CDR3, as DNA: TGTGCCAGCAGCGTAGGACCCCGAAACTATGGCTACACCTTC.

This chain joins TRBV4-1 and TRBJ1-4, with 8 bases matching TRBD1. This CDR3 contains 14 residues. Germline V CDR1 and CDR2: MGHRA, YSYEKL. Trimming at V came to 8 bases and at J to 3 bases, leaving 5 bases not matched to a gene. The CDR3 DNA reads TGCGCCAGCGGCCCGGACAGGGCTAATGAAAAACTGTTTTTT. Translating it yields CASGPDRANEKLFF.

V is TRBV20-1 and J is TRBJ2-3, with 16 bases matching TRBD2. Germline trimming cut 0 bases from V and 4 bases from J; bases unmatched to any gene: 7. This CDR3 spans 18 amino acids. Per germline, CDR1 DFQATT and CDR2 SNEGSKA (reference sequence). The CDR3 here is CSARDLGTSGRASDTQYF. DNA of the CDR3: TGCAGTGCTAGAGATCTCGGGACTAGCGGGAGGGCCTCAGATACGCAGTATTTT.

CDR3: CASRGIQGYEQYF. The DNA for the CDR3 is TGTGCCAGCAGAGGAATTCAGGGGTACGAGCAGTACTTC. The chain carries TRBV11-2 and TRBJ2-7; D may be TRBD1 (6 bases). Germline CDR1 reads SGHAT; CDR2 reads FQNNGV. CDR3 length: 13 residues. The V end was cut by 6 bases, the J end by 4 bases, with 13 bases between.

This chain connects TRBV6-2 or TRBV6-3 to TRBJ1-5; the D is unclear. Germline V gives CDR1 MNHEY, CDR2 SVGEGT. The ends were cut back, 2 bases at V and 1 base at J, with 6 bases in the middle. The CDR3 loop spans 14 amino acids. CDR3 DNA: TGTGCCAGCAGTTACCTCCGCAGCAATCAGCCCCAGCATTTT. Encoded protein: CASSYLRSNQPQHF.

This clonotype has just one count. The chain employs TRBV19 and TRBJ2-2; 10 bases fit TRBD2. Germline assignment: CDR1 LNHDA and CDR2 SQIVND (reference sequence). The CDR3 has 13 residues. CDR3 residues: CSGRDANTGELFF. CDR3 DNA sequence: TGTAGCGGGAGGGACGCGAACACCGGGGAGCTGTTTTTT.

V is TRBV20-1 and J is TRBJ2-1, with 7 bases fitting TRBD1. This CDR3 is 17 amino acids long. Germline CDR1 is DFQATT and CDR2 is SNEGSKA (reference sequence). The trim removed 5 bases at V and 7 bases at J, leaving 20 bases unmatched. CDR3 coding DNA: TGCAGTGCTCTATTCACAAGGGGACAGAAAGTTTTGAATGAGCAGTTCTTC. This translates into CSALFTRGQKVLNEQFF.

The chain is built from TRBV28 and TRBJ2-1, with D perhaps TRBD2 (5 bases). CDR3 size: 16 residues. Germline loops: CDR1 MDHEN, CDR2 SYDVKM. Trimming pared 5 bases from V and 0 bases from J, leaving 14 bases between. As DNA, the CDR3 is TGTGCCAGCAGTGCCATAGCGCTTAGCTCCTACAATGAGCAGTTCTTC. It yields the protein CASSAIALSSYNEQFF.

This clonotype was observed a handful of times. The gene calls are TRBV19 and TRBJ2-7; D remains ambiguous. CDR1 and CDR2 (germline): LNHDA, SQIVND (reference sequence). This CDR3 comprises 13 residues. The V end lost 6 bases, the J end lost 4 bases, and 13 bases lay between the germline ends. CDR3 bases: TGTGCCAGTAGCCCGATGGCAGGATACGAGCAGTACTTC. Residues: CASSPMAGYEQYF.